This passage covers 4 T cell receptor beta chains from one sample sequenced in a study of T cells in Graves' hyperthyroidism and ophthalmopathy. TCR beta CDR3 region amplification was performed from RNA transcripts. RT-PCR in the first round (using the HTBI primer set) targeted the TCR CDR3. TCRdb fed the multiplex PCR reads into MiXCR, producing one record per CDR3 protein. In the table there are about 640,000 distinct CDR3 sequences, about a fifth of which are singletons. What was sequenced was blood. These receptors all come from a young man with Graves' ophthalmopathy.

This clonotype appeared many times. The chain recombines TRBV18 with TRBJ2-5, with D tentatively TRBD1 or TRBD2 (5 bases each). V lost 4 bases and J lost 4, with 16 bases in between. This CDR3 has 15 residues. Per the germline V gene, CDR1 is KGHSH and CDR2 is LQKENI. The CDR3 reads CASSLNQGGRETQYF. The CDR3 DNA reads as TGTGCCAGCTCACTTAACCAGGGCGGGCGAGAGACCCAGTACTTC. The entire variable domain, with the rest obtained from reference TRBV18 and TRBJ2-5, is as follows: NAGVMQNPRHLVRRRGQEARLRCSPMKGHSHVYWYRQLPEEGLKFMVYLQKENIIDESGMPKERFSAEFPKEGPSILRIQQVVRGDSAAYFCASSLNQGGRETQYFGPGTRLLVL.

The V gene is TRBV6-1, the J gene TRBJ2-7, with a possible D match to TRBD2 (9 bases). This CDR3 contains 17 residues. Germline lookup yields CDR1 MNHNS and CDR2 SASEGT. Trimming removed 7 bases from V and 3 bases from J, with 25 bases in between. CDR3 amino acids: CASNQQGVAGDFYEQYF. DNA for the CDR3: TGTGCCAGCAACCAACAGGGGGTAGCGGGGGACTTCTACGAGCAGTACTTC.

There are a few counts of this clonotype. The chain is built from TRBV7-6 and TRBJ2-7; D is unresolved. V was pared by 1 base and J by 6 bases, with 7 bases between. Germline CDR1 reads SGHVS; CDR2 reads FNYEAQ. The CDR3 runs 12 residues. The CDR3 region has the DNA TGTGCCAGCAGCTTAGGTCCCCGCGAGCAGTACTTC. Translating gives CASSLGPREQYF.

The chain recombines TRBV2 with TRBJ2-6; TRBD1 or TRBD2 may be the D gene (5 bases each). With 4 bases removed from V and 4 bases from J, the gap between germline ends came to 14 bases. The CDR3 spans 16 residues. Germline V CDR1 and CDR2: SNHLY, FYNNEI. This chain's CDR3 is CASSGAGTSGANVLTF. The CDR3 region has the DNA TGTGCCAGCAGTGGCGCCGGGACGTCGGGGGCCAACGTCCTGACTTTC.